This T cell receptor (beta chain) was obtained from a study of blood T cell repertoires in COVID-19 (dated by TCRdb to the early 2020s). Regarding the study in general: The collaborator samples originated in the United States, Italy and Spain and spanned the acute and convalescent phases of COVID-19. The material from the prospective study consisted of cDNA or gDNA derived from T cells, B-cell-depleted T cells, or PBMCs. A de-identified subject ID, COVID-19 status, age in years and sex were almost always included in the sample metadata. The repertoires were made available in a free public database intended to serve as a resource for research on the immune response to SARS-CoV-2. The samples were drawn from two sources: the first 160 participants of the ongoing ImmuneRACE study, and over 950 subjects contributed by 6 global collaborators. HLA class I and class II types, where available, came from metadata supplied by the sample provider rather than from assay-based typing. Subjects who had been exposed to COVID-19, were actively infected with it, or had recovered from it provided the deeply sampled blood TCRbeta repertoires that made up the dataset.

Based on its abundance in the sample, this clone is medium-sized (0.01 to 0.1%). Its binding antigen is unknown. No much larger clonotype is one base removed from it; base qualities were not supplied. TCRbeta CDR3 regions were amplified from genomic DNA by means of the immunoSEQ Assay, a bias-controlled multiplex PCR. The authors' pipeline ran thus. Within the assay, amplification of reference gene primers was used to estimate how many nucleated cells each sample contained. To quantify the absolute abundance of each unique TCRbeta CDR3 rearrangement, sequence reads were collapsed and filtered. Productive Simpson clonality was computed per sample as the square root of Simpson's diversity index over productive rearrangements. Not all clones reach the TCRdb copy of this immuneACCESS table, which keeps in-frame sequences only. Checked studies attribute under half of the gap to unresolved V genes and leave the rest unexplained. V, J and clone size were drawn from that table, and D and trimming were deduced from the DNA. This sample gives 270,000 or so clones in total; 82% of them show up just once. 3.1% of the sample is held by the ten biggest clonotypes.

From a lookup of the germline V gene (reference sequence), CDR1 and CDR2 are SEHNR and FQNEAQ. V and J are trimmed by 1 base and 5 bases, and the gene matches miss 4 bases of the junction. The CDR3 goes from the cysteine to the phenylalanine over 14 residues. CDR3 DNA only is kept here, 42 bases in frame from base 1. Results the study describes overall, beyond this receptor: The quantity of clinical and demographic metadata differed by source and by participant and was supplied without curation.

Whole blood was collected in K2EDTA tubes by collaborating institutions according to the institutions' own protocols. For TCRbeta analysis, collaborators shipped samples in one of three forms: frozen whole blood, isolated PBMCs, or DNA extracted from either of those sample types. This sequence was found in a woman aged 18-29 years with acute or convalescent COVID-19. The sample comprised peripheral blood. This chain joins TRBV7-9 to TRBJ2-7, and 8 junctional nucleotides match TRBD1. The DNA is as follows: TGTGCCAGCAGCTTAGAGGCACAGGGGGACGAGCAGTACTTC. It translates as CASSLEAQGDEQYF.